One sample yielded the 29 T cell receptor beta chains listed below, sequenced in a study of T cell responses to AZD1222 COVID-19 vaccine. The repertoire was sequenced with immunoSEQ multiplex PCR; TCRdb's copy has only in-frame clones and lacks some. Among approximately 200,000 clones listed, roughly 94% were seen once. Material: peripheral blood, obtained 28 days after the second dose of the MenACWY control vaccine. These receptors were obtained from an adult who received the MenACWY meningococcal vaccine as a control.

In DNA, the CDR3 is TGTGCCAGCAGCCCATCGACAGGACTTTACACAGATACGCAGTATTTT. Its translation is CASSPSTGLYTDTQYF. The chain employs TRBV7-6 and TRBJ2-3; D may be TRBD1 (6 bases). Germline values: CDR1 SGHVS, CDR2 FNYEAQ. This CDR3 region has 16 residues. Trimming shortened V by 5 bases and J by 2 bases, and 17 bases separated the two germline ends.

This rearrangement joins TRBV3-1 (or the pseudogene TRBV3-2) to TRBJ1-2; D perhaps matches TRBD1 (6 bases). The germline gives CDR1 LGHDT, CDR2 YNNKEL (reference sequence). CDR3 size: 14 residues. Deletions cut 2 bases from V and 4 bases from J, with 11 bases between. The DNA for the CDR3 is TGTGCCAGCAGCCAACACAGGGATTTCTATGGCTACACCTTC. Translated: CASSQHRDFYGYTF.

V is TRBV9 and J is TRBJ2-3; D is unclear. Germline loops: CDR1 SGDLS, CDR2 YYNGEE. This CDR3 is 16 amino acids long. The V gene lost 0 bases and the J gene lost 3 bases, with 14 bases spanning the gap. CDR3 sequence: CASSVGLGIRTDTQYF. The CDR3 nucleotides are TGTGCCAGCAGCGTAGGCCTGGGGATTCGGACAGATACGCAGTATTTT.

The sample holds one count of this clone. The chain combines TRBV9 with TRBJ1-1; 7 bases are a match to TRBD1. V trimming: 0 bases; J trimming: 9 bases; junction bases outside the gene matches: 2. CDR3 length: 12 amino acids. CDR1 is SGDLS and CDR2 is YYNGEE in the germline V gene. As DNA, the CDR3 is TGTGCCAGCAGCGTAGGACAGGGACAAGCTTTCTTT. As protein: CASSVGQGQAFF.

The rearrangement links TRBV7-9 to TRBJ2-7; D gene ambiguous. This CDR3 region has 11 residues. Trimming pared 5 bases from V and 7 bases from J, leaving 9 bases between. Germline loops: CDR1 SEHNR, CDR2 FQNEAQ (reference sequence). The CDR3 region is CASSQVGEQYF. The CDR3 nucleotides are TGTGCCAGCAGCCAAGTGGGGGAGCAGTACTTC. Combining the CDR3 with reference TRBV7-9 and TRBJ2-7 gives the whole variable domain DTGVSQNPRHKITKRGQNVTFRCDPISEHNRLYWYRQTLGQGPEFLTYFQNEAQLEKSRLLSDRFSAERPKGSFSTLEIQRTEQGDSAMYLCASSQVGEQYFGPGTRLTVT.

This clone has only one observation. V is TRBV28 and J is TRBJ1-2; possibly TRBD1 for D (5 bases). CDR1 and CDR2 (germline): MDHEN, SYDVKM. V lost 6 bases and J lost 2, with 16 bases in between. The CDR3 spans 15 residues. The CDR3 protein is CASRLRAQANYGYTF. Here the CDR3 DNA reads TGTGCCAGCAGGTTACGGGCACAGGCAAACTATGGCTACACCTTC.

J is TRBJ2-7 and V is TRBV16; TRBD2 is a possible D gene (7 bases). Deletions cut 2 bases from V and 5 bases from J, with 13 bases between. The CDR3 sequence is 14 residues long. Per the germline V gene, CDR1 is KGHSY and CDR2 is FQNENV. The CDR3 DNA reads TGTGCCAGCAGCCAAGGGGAGGGGGTCCACGAGCAGTACTTC. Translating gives CASSQGEGVHEQYF.

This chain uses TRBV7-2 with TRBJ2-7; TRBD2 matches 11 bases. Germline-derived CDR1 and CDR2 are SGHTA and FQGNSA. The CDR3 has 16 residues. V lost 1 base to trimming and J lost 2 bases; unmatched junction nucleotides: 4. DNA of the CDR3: TGTGCCAGCAGCTTAGGGGTTAGCGGGGGGGCCTACGAGCAGTACTTC. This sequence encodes CASSLGVSGGAYEQYF.

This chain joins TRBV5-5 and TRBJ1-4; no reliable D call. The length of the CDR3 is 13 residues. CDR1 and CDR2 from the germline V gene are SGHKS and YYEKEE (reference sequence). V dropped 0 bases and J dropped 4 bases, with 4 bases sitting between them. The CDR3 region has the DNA TGTGCCAGCAGCTTGGACGTTAATGAAAAACTGTTTTTT. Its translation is CASSLDVNEKLFF.

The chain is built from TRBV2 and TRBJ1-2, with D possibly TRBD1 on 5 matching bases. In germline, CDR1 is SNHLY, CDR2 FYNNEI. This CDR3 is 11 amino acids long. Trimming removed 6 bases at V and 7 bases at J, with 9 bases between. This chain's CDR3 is CASRGGLGYTF. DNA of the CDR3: TGTGCCAGCAGGGGGGGACTTGGCTACACCTTC.

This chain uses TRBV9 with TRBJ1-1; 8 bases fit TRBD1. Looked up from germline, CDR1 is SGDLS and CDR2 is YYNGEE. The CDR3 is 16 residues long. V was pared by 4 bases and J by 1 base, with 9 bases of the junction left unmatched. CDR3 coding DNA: TGTGCCAGCAGCCTCGGGCTGGGGACAGGGAACACTGAAGCTTTCTTT. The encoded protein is CASSLGLGTGNTEAFF.

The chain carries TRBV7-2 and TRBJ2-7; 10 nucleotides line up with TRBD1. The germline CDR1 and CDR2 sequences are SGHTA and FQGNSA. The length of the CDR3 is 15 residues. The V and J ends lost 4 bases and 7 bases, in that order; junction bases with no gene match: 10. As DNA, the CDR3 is TGTGCCAGCAGCTCCCCGGACAGGGGGGTGAGGGAGCAGTACTTC. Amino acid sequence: CASSSPDRGVREQYF.

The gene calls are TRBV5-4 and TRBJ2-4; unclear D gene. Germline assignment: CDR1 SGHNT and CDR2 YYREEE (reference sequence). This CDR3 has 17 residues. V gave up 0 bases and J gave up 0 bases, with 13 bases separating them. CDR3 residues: CASSLGDLGLAKNIQYF. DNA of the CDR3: TGTGCCAGCAGCTTGGGGGATTTGGGTCTAGCCAAAAACATTCAGTACTTC.

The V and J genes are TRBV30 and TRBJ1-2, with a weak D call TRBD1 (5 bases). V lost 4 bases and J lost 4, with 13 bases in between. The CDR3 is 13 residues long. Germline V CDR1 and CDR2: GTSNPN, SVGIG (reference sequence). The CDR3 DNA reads TGTGCCTGGAAAGGGGACGGGGGCTATGGCTACACCTTC. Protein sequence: CAWKGDGGYGYTF.

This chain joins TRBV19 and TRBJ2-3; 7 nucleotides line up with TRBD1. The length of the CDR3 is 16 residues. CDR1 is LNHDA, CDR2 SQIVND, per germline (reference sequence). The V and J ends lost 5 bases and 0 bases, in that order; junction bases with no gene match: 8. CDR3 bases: TGTGCCAGTAGTCTTCGACAGGGCATTAGCACAGATACGCAGTATTTT. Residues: CASSLRQGISTDTQYF.

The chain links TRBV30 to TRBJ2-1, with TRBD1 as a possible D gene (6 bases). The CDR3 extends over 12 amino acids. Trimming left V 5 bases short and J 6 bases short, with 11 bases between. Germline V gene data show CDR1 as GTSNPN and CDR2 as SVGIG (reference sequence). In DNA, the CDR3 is TGTGCCTGGGACCCACAGGGCAATGAGCAGTTCTTC. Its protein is CAWDPQGNEQFF.

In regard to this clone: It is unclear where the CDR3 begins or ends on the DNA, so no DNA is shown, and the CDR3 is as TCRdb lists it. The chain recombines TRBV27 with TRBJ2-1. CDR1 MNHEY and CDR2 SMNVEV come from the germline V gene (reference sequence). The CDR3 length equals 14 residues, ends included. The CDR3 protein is CASSSSDLMDEQFF.

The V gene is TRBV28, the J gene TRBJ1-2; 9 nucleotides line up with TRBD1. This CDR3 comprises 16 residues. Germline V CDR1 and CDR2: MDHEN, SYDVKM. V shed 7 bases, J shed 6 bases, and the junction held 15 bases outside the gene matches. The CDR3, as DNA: TGTGCCAGCACACTTTCCACAGGGGGCGGAGTGAATGGCTACACCTTC. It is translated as CASTLSTGGGVNGYTF.

CDR3 in amino acids: CASSVGVGTGELFF. DNA of the CDR3: TGTGCCAGCAGCGTTGGTGTGGGCACCGGGGAGCTGTTTTTT. The chain uses TRBV9 and TRBJ2-2; D is uncertain. The ends were cut back, 2 bases at V and 4 bases at J, with 9 bases in the middle. CDR1 is SGDLS, CDR2 YYNGEE, per germline. The CDR3 runs to 14 residues.

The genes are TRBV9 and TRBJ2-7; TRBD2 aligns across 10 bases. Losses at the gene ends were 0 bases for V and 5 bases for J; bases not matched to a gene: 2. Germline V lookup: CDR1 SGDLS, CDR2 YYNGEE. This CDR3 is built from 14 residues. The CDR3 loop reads CASSVDLAGDEQYF. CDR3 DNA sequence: TGTGCCAGCAGCGTAGACCTAGCGGGAGACGAGCAGTACTTC. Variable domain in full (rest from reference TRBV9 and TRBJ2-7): DSGVTQTPKHLITATGQRVTLRCSPRSGDLSVYWYQQSLDQGLQFLIQYYNGEERAKGNILERFSAQQFPDLHSELNLSSLELGDSALYFCASSVDLAGDEQYFGPGTRLTVT.

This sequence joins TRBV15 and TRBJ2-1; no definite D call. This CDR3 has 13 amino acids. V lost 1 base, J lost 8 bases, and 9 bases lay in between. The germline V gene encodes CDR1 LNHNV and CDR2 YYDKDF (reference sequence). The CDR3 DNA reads TGTGCCACCAGCAGAGCTTACGGCGATGAGCAGTTCTTC. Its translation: CATSRAYGDEQFF.

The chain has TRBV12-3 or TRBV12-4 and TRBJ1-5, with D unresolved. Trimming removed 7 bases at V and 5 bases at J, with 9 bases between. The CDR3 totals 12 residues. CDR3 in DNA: TGTGCCAGCAACTTACCGGATCAGCCCCAGCATTTT. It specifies CASNLPDQPQHF.

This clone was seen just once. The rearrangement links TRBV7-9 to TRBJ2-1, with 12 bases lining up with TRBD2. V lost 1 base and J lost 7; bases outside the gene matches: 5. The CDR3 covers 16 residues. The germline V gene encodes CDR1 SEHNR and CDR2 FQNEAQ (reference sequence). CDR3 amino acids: CASSLGTSGRKNEQFF. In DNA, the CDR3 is TGTGCCAGCAGCTTAGGAACTAGCGGGAGGAAGAATGAGCAGTTCTTC.

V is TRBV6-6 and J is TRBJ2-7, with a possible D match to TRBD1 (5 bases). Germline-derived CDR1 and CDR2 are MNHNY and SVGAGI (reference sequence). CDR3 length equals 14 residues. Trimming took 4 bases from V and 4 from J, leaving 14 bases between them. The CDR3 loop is CASSSLGAQYEQYF. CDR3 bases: TGTGCCAGCAGTTCTCTAGGGGCCCAATACGAGCAGTACTTC.

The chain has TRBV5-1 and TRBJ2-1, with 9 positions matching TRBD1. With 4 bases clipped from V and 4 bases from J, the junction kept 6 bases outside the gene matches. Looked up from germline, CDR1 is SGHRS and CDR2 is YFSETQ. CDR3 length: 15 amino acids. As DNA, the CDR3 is TGCGCCAGCAGCCCACCGGGACAGGGATACAATGAGCAGTTCTTC. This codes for CASSPPGQGYNEQFF.

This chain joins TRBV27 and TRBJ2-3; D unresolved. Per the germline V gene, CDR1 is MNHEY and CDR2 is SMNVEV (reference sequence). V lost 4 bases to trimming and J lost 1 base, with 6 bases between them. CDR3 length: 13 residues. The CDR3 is CASSSPGTDTQYF. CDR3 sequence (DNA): TGTGCCAGCAGTTCCCCCGGCACAGATACGCAGTATTTT.

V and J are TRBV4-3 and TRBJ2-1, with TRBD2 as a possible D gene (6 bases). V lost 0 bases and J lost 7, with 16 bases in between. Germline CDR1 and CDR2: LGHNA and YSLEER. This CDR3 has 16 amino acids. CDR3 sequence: CASSQDRDQAGNEQFF. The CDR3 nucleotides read TGCGCCAGCAGCCAAGACCGGGACCAAGCGGGTAATGAGCAGTTCTTC.

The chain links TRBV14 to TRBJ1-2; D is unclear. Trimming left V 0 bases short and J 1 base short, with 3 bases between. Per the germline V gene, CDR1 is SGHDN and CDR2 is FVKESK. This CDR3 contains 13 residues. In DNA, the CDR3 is TGTGCCAGCAGCCAAGATCTTAACTATGGCTACACCTTC. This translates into CASSQDLNYGYTF.

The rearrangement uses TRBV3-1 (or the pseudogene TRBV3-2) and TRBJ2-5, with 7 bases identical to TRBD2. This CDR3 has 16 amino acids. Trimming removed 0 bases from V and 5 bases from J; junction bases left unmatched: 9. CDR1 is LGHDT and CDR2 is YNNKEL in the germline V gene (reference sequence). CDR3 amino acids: CASSQEGLLPGETQYF. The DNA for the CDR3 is TGTGCCAGCAGCCAAGAGGGACTACTACCGGGGGAGACCCAGTACTTC.